This TCR beta chain was sequenced for a study of Graves' ophthalmopathy and Graves' hyperthyroidism. Study-wide context: No progression to ophthalmopathy over 18 months defined stable hyperthyroidism.

Using RNA transcripts, the TCR beta CDR3 regions were amplified. HTBI primers served in a first-round RT-PCR, which a second-round multiplex PCR followed. TCRdb re-called the multiplex PCR reads through MiXCR, storing one row per CDR3 protein. The sample records around 1.1 million distinct CDR3 sequences, 35% to 40% being singletons. Certain patients were not enrolled. These were patients with other autoimmune diseases, uncontrolled infections, pregnancy or lactation. V lost 5 bases to trimming and J lost 7 bases, with 14 bases between them. The germline CDR1 and CDR2 sequences are SEHNR and FQNEAQ (reference sequence). The CDR3 consists of 13 residues. This clonotype was detected many times.

Sample: peripheral blood or thyroid tissue (not recorded which). This receptor was obtained from an adult man with Graves' hyperthyroidism. The gene calls are TRBV7-9 and TRBJ1-2; no clear D. Written as DNA, the CDR3 is TGTGCCAGCAGCCCTCTCGGCTATGGTGGCTACACCTTC. This gives the protein CASSPLGYGGYTF. Looking up the rest from reference TRBV7-9 and TRBJ1-2 gives the full variable domain: DTGVSQNPRHKITKRGQNVTFRCDPISEHNRLYWYRQTLGQGPEFLTYFQNEAQLEKSRLLSDRFSAERPKGSFSTLEIQRTEQGDSAMYLCASSPLGYGGYTFGSGTRLTVV.